The sequence of this T cell receptor beta chain was determined in a study of blood T cell repertoires in COVID-19. Per the authors' pipeline: Quantification of nucleated cells was approximated via reference gene primer amplification. Some clones are missing from TCRdb's copy, which holds only in-frame ones; the method was immunoSEQ multiplex PCR. From that table come the V and J calls and clone size; the DNA was used to work out D and trimming. The sample contains some 160,000 clones, roughly 84% of which appear only once. This CDR3 comprises 13 residues. Trimming took off 1 base at V and 6 bases at J, with 7 bases between the two ends. In regard to this clone: The same CDR3 also results from other DNA sequences found in this sample.

The V call is TRBV12-3 or TRBV12-4, the J call TRBJ1-5, with D perhaps matching TRBD1 (5 bases). This clonotype was obtained from a human donor in a cohort sampled during active COVID-19. The sequenced material came from peripheral blood. CDR3 in DNA: TGTGCCAGCAGTTTAGGGGGGGGTCAGCCCCAGCATTTT. It translates to CASSLGGGQPQHF.